This is a list of T cell receptor beta chains from one sample in a study of blood T cell repertoires in COVID-19. TCRdb keeps only in-frame clones here, not all; method: immunoSEQ multiplex PCR. The sample records roughly 87,000 clones, roughly 88% being singletons. Input material: peripheral blood. The receptors were sampled from a human donor in a cohort sampled during active COVID-19. Both conserved end residues are part of each CDR3. D genes are given only for firm matches. Clone size is shown for a subset of rows, as once, few, many or a class of expanded clone.

-,TRBJ2-7,TRBV7-2,-,TGTGCCAGCAGCTCACCTCAGGGTCGCCACGAGCAGTACTTC,CASSSPQGRHEQYF
-,TRBJ2-4,TRBV7-2,TRBD1,TGTGCCAGCAGCCAGGGGACAGGGGGCGTCAACATTCAGTACTTC,CASSQGTGGVNIQYF
-,TRBJ2-2,TRBV5-6,-,TGTGCCAGCAGCTTGGTAGGTAGCGTGATCACCGGGGAGCTGTTTTTT,CASSLVGSVITGELFF
-,TRBJ2-3,TRBV9,TRBD2,TGTGCCAGCAGCGTAGTGAGCGGGGCCACAGATACGCAGTATTTT,CASSVVSGATDTQYF
-,TRBJ2-7,TRBV5-8,TRBD2,TGTGCCAGCAGCTCTGGCTTCCCGGGAGGCATCGTCTCCTACGAGCAGTACTTC,CASSSGFPGGIVSYEQYF
-,TRBJ1-1,TRBV10-1,TRBD1,TGCGCCAGCAGCGTTGACAGGGGGCTCGCAGAAGCTTTCTTT,CASSVDRGLAEAFF
once,TRBJ1-2,TRBV5-1,TRBD1,TGCGCCAGCAGCGCCCGACAGGGCGCGAACTATGGCTACACCTTC,CASSARQGANYGYTF
-,TRBJ1-6,TRBV2,TRBD1,TGTGCCAGCAGTGAAGAAGGGTCGGGACAGGCAAATTCACCCCTCCACTTT,CASSEEGSGQANSPLHF
few,TRBJ2-3,TRBV6-6,-,TGTGCCAGCAGTCGAACCAGGGGTAGGGGCACAGATACGCAGTATTTT,CASSRTRGRGTDTQYF
-,TRBJ2-2,TRBV9,-,TGTGCCAGCAGCGTAGTGATTGGCAGGTCCACCGGGGAGCTGTTTTTT,CASSVVIGRSTGELFF
-,TRBJ2-1,TRBV6-5,TRBD2,TGTGCCATCGGCCTAGGACTAGAAATCTATGAGCAGTTCTTC,CAIGLGLEIYEQFF
-,TRBJ2-7,TRBV7-8,TRBD2,TGTGCCAGCAGCTTAGCGGGACTAGCGGGGTACGAGCAGTACTTC,CASSLAGLAGYEQYF
-,TRBJ2-2,TRBV11-3,-,TGTGCCAGCAGCTACGGAGACAGAATCACCGGGGAGCTGTTTTTT,CASSYGDRITGELFF
-,TRBJ2-1,TRBV6-2/TRBV6-3,TRBD1,TGTGCCAGCAGTCTCTACAATCTTCGGGACAGCCCCAATGAGCAGTTCTTC,CASSLYNLRDSPNEQFF
-,TRBJ2-3,TRBV7-6,-,TGTGCCAGCAGCCGCAGAGGCCCATTTCGTACAGATACGCAGTATTTT,CASSRRGPFRTDTQYF
-,TRBJ2-2,TRBV19,-,TGTGCCAGTACCAAAGGAGGGTTGGGCGGGGAGCTGTTTTTT,CASTKGGLGGELFF
-,TRBJ2-5,TRBV5-6,-,TGTGCCAGCAGCCTAAGAGACGGGTGGGAGACCCAGTACTTC,CASSLRDGWETQYF
-,TRBJ2-7,TRBV6-5,TRBD1,TGTGCCAGCAGTCCGACAGGGGGGTCCCACGAGCAGTACTTC,CASSPTGGSHEQYF
-,TRBJ2-5,TRBV6-6,TRBD2,TGTGCCAGCCTGCCAGAACCCGGGAGGGCCGGAGAGACCCAGTACTTC,CASLPEPGRAGETQYF
-,TRBJ2-1,TRBV18,-,TGTGCCAGCTCCCAAGCAGGGTTTGATGAGCAGTTCTTC,CASSQAGFDEQFF
-,TRBJ1-1,TRBV27,TRBD1,TGTGCCAGCAGTCCGTCAGGACAGGGGATCAGCGAAGCTTTCTTT,CASSPSGQGISEAFF
-,TRBJ2-7,TRBV6-2/TRBV6-3,-,TGTGCCAGCAGTCTCGGCTACGAGCAGTACTTC,CASSLGYEQYF
-,TRBJ1-5,TRBV30,-,TGTGCCTGGAGCCATACTAGGGCGCCCCAGCATTTT,CAWSHTRAPQHF
-,TRBJ2-5,TRBV18,-,TGTGCCAGCTCACCACGGACTCCGCAAGAGACCCAGTACTTC,CASSPRTPQETQYF
-,TRBJ1-2,TRBV5-1,-,TGCGCCAGCAGCTTCGACGCGGGCTATGGCTACACCTTC,CASSFDAGYGYTF
-,TRBJ1-2,TRBV5-6,-,TGTGCCAGCAGCCCAGGAGGGAGTGGCTACACCTTC,CASSPGGSGYTF
-,TRBJ1-1,TRBV5-1,-,TGCGCCAGCAGCTTGGTGGGAGGGGAAAGCACTGAAGCTTTCTTT,CASSLVGGESTEAFF
-,TRBJ2-7,TRBV30,TRBD2,TGTGCCTGGATACCCCCGGGACTAGCGGGAGGAGTTGCTTACGAGCAGTACTTC,CAWIPPGLAGGVAYEQYF
-,TRBJ2-1,TRBV7-3,TRBD2,TGTGCCAGCAGCTCCGGGACTAGCGGGAATGAGCAGTTCTTC,CASSSGTSGNEQFF
few,TRBJ2-5,TRBV7-6,TRBD2,TGTGCCAGCAGCCCGGGCCCCCCGGGACTAGTGGGGCAAGAGACCCAGTACTTC,CASSPGPPGLVGQETQYF
-,TRBJ2-3,TRBV3-1/TRBV3-2,-,TGTGCCAGCAGCCAAGATCGTCGGAGGGTGGGCACAGATACGCAGTATTTT,CASSQDRRRVGTDTQYF
-,TRBJ1-1,TRBV3-1/TRBV3-2,-,TGTGCCAGCAGCCACTTAGGGGGCACTGAAGCTTTCTTT,CASSHLGGTEAFF
-,TRBJ1-1,TRBV4-1,-,TGCGCCAGCAGCCGAGGCCCAGTGAACACTGAAGCTTTCTTT,CASSRGPVNTEAFF
-,TRBJ2-5,TRBV6-2/TRBV6-3,TRBD2,TGTGCCAGCAGTTATTCAGCGGGGGGATTCGACGGGGAGACCCAGTACTTC,CASSYSAGGFDGETQYF
few,TRBJ1-5,TRBV10-1,TRBD1,TGCGCCAGCAGTGACCCGTACGGACAGGGGAAGGGTAGCAATCAGCCCCAGCATTTT,CASSDPYGQGKGSNQPQHF
-,TRBJ2-2,TRBV2,TRBD2,TGTGCCAGCGGGGGGGAGCGGGAACGGGTCGGGGAGCTGTTTTTT,CASGGERERVGELFF
-,TRBJ1-1,TRBV13,TRBD1,TGTGCCAGCAGCTCAACGAGGGGACAGGGGAGAACTGAAGCTTTCTTT,CASSSTRGQGRTEAFF
-,TRBJ2-1,TRBV5-1,-,TGCGCCAGCAGCTTGGAAGCACTCCCGGAGAATGAGCAGTTCTTC,CASSLEALPENEQFF
-,TRBJ1-2,TRBV6-5,TRBD1,TGTGCCAGCAGGCGACAGGGGGCGCTTGTTAGGGGCTACACCTTC,CASRRQGALVRGYTF
-,TRBJ2-1,TRBV4-1,-,TGCGCCAGCAGCCAGGGCTCAGGACTTTACAATGAGCAGTTCTTC,CASSQGSGLYNEQFF
-,TRBJ2-2,TRBV9,-,TGTGCCAGCAGCACCCCCCCGGGGGGCGGCGGGGAGCTGTTTTTT,CASSTPPGGGGELFF